This TCR beta chain originates from a study of graft-versus-host responses after intestinal transplantation. TCRdb keeps only in-frame clones here, not all; method: immunoSEQ multiplex PCR. The sample has 100,000 or so clones, 80% to 95% seen once. Trimming at V came to 7 bases and at J to 6 bases, leaving 5 bases not matched to a gene. Germline lookup yields CDR1 SQVTM and CDR2 ANQGSEA. There are 13 residues in the CDR3. Notes on the study in general: The marrow of recipients harbored GvH clones, and ileum or blood showed some of them first.

About this clone itself: No antigen is known for it.

This clonotype was sampled from a human donor who received an intestinal transplant. The chain recombines TRBV29-1 with TRBJ1-4; 10 nucleotides line up with TRBD1. The sequencing used unstimulated CD4+ T cells sorted from spleen or lymph node cells, collected before intestinal transplant. DNA for the CDR3: TGCAGCGGCGGGGGGACAGGGGATGAAAAACTGTTTTTT. Encoded protein: CSGGGTGDEKLFF.